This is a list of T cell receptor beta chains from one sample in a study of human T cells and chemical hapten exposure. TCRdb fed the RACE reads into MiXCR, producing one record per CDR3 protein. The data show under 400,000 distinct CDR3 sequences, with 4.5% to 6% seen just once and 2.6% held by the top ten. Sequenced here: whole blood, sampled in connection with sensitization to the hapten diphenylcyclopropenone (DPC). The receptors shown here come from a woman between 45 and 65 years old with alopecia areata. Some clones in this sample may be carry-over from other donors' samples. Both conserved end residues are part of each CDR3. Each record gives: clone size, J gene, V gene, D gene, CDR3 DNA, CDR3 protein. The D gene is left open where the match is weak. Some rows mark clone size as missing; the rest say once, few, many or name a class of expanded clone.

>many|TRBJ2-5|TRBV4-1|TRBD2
TGCGCCAGCTCGACTAGCGGGGAGACCCAGTACTTC
CASSTSGETQYF
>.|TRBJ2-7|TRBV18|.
TGTGCCAGCTCACCACCGGGGCCACCCTACGAGCAGTACTTC
CASSPPGPPYEQYF
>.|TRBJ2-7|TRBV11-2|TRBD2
TGTGCCAGCAGCCCCGGACTAGCGGGATTCCACGAGCAGTACTTC
CASSPGLAGFHEQYF
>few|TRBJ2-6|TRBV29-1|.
TGCAGCGTTGACAGGGCGAGCTCTGGGGCCAACGTCCTGACTTTC
CSVDRASSGANVLTF
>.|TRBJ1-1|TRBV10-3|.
TGTGCCATCAGTGAGGGGCCGAAGAACACTGAAGCTTTCTTT
CAISEGPKNTEAFF
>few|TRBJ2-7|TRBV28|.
TGTGCCAGCAGTAACAGGGTCCCGAGCTCCTACGAGCAGTACTTC
CASSNRVPSSYEQYF
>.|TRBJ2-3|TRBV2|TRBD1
TGTGCCAGCGCCTCCGGGACAGGGGGGGGTACGCAGTATTTT
CASASGTGGGTQYF
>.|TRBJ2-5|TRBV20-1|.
TGCAGTGCTAGAGAACAGGGCAGGATGGGATCGGAGACCCAGTACTTC
CSAREQGRMGSETQYF
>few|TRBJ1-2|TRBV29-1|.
TGCAGCGTAGACGGGGGGGCCTATGGCTACACCTTC
CSVDGGAYGYTF
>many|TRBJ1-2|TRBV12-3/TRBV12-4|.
TGTGCCAGCAGTTCCTCTCGACAGGCACCTAACTATGGCTACACCTTC
CASSSSRQAPNYGYTF
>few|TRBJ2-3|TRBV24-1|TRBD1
TGTGCCACCAGTGATTTCGCCACCCTCGGACAGGGATGTTGGTCAGATACGCAGTATTTT
CATSDFATLGQGCWSDTQYF
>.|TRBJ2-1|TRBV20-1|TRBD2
TGCAGTGCTTTGACTAGCGGGCGTTCCAATGAGCAGTTCTTC
CSALTSGRSNEQFF
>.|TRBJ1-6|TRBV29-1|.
TGCAGCGTCCGAGAGGGGGACCCAAACTCACCCCTCCACTTT
CSVREGDPNSPLHF
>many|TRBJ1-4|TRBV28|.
TGTGCCAGCAGTTTAACTAATGAAAAACTGTTTTTT
CASSLTNEKLFF
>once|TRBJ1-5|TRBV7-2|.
TGTGCCAGCAGCTCCGGGACATCGCCTCGGCCCCAGCATTTT
CASSSGTSPRPQHF
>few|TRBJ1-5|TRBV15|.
TGTGCCACCAGTAAGCAGGGGAATCAGCCCCAGCATTTT
CATSKQGNQPQHF
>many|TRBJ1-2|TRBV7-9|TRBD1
TGTGCCAGCAGCTCGGGACAGCTAAACTATGGCTACACCTTC
CASSSGQLNYGYTF
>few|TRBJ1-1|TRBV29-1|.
TGCAGCGTTGACCCCTCGGACAGCCAGAACACTGAAGCTTTCTTT
CSVDPSDSQNTEAFF
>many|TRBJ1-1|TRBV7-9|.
TGTGCCAGCAGCTTAGTACACCCGAACACTGAAGCTTTCTTT
CASSLVHPNTEAFF
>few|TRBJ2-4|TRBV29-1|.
TGCAGCGTTGTAGGCCTAGCCAAAAACATTCAGTACTTC
CSVVGLAKNIQYF
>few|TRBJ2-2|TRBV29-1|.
TGCAGCGTCGCCCGGGCGGGATGGAACACCGGGGAGCTGTTTTTT
CSVARAGWNTGELFF
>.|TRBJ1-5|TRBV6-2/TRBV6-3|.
TGTGCCAGCAGCCCCGGTGTGCGGGATCAGCCCCAGCATTTT
CASSPGVRDQPQHF
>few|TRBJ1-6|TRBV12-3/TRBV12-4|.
TGTGCCAGCAGCCCTTATACGGATTCACCCCTCCACTTT
CASSPYTDSPLHF
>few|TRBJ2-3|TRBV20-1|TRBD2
TGCAGTGCTCCCGGCGGGAGGAGAACAGATACGCAGTATTTT
CSAPGGRRTDTQYF
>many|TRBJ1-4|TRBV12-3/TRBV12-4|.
TGTGCCAGCAGTTTAGCGCGCGAAAAACTGTTTTTT
CASSLAREKLFF
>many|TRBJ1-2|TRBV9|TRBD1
TGTGCCAGCAGCGTGTCAGGGGGTACCTATGGCTACACCTTC
CASSVSGGTYGYTF
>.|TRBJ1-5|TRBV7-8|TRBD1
TGTGCCAGCAGCTTAGCGGCAGGGGGCTCAGGGCAGCCCCAGCATTTT
CASSLAAGGSGQPQHF
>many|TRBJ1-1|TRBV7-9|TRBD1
TGTGCCAGCAGATCAGGAGTGAACAGGGGAGCTTTCTTT
CASRSGVNRGAFF
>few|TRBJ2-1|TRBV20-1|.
TGCAGTGCTAGAGATCCCGCGGGGACCGACAATGAGCAGTTCTTC
CSARDPAGTDNEQFF
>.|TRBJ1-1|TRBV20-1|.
TGCAGTGCTAGGACTGTGGCTGGGAACACTGAAGCTTTCTTT
CSARTVAGNTEAFF
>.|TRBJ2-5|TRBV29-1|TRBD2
TGCAGCGTTCGGACTAGCGGGAGGGGAGAGACCCAGTACTTC
CSVRTSGRGETQYF
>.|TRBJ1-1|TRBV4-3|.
TGCGCCAGCAGCCAAGAATCCGACACTGAAGCTTTCTTT
CASSQESDTEAFF
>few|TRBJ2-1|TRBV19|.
TGTGCCAGTAGCGGGTGGAGCTACAATGAGCAGTTCTTC
CASSGWSYNEQFF
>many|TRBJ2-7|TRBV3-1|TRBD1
TGTGCCAGCAGCCGGGGACAGGAATTCTACGAGCAGTACTTC
CASSRGQEFYEQYF
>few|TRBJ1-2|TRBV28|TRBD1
TGTGCCAGCAGCTCCCCTCCCAGGGGGGACTATGGCTACACCTTC
CASSSPPRGDYGYTF
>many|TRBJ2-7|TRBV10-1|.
TGCGCCAGCAGTGAGAGCGCAGGGCAAGACGAGCAGTACTTC
CASSESAGQDEQYF
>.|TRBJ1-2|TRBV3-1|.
TGTGCCAGCAGCCAGGAGAAGGGTTTATATGGCTACACCTTC
CASSQEKGLYGYTF
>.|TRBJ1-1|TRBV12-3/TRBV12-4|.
TGTGCCAGCAGCCCCCTTCATAGGCAGGCTGAAGCTTTCTTT
CASSPLHRQAEAFF
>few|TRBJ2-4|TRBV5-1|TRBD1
TGCGCCAGCAGCTCCGGGACAGGGGTTAACATTCAGTACTTC
CASSSGTGVNIQYF
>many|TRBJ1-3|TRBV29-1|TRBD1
TGCAGCGCAACGACAGGGCCCAACTCTGGAAACACCATATATTTT
CSATTGPNSGNTIYF
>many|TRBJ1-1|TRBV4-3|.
TGCGCCAGCAGCCAAGATCAAGTCGCTATATCCATGAACACTGAAGCTTTCTTT
CASSQDQVAISMNTEAFF
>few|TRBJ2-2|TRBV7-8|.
TGTGCCAGCAGCTTGGGACGGTGGAACACCGGGGAGCTGTTTTTT
CASSLGRWNTGELFF
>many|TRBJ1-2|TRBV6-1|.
TGTGCCAGCAGTGAATCCCAAAGTCCTATTCTATATGGCTACACCTTC
CASSESQSPILYGYTF
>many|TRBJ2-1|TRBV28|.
TGTGCCAGCTTTAGTCGCGGGACAGAATACAATGAGCAGTTCTTC
CASFSRGTEYNEQFF
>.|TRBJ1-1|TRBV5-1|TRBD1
TGCGCCAGCAGCTCCGGAACAGGGGGCGGAAGGATGAACACTGAAGCTTTCTTT
CASSSGTGGGRMNTEAFF